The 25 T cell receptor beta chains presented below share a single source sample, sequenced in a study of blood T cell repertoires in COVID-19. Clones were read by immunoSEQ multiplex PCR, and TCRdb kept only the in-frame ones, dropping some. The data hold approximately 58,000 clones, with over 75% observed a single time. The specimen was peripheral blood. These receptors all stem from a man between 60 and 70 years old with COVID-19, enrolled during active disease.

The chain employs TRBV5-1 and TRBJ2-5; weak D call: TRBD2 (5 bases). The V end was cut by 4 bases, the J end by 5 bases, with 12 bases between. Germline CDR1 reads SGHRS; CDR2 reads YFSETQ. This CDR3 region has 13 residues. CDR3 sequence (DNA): TGCGCCAGCAGCACCCGACCGGGGGAGACCCAGTACTTC. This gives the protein CASSTRPGETQYF.

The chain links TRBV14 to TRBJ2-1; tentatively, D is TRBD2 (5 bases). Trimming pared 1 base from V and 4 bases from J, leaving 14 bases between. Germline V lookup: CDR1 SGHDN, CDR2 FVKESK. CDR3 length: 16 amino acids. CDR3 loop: CASSQAQSTGYNEQFF. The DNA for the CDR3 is TGTGCCAGCAGCCAAGCCCAGTCAACGGGGTACAATGAGCAGTTCTTC.

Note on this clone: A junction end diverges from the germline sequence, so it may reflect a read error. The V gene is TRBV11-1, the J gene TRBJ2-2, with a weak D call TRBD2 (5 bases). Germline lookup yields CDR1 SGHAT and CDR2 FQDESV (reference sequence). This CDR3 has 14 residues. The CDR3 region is CASGFRGNTGELFF. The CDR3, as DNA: TGTGCCAGCGGCTTTCGGGGGAACACCGGGGAGCTGTTTTTT.

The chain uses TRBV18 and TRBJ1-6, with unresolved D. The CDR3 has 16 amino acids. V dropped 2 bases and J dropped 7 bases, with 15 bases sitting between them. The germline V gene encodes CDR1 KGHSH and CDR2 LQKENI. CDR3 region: CASSPSGIVTNSPLHF. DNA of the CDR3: TGTGCCAGCTCACCATCGGGGATCGTGACCAATTCACCCCTCCACTTT.

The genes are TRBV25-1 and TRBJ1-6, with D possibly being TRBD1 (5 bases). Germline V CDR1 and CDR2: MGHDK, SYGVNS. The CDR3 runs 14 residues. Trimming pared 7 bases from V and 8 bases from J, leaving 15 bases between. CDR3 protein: CASTPGGKYSPLHF. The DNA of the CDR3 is TGTGCCAGCACCCCGGGGGGGAAGTATTCACCCCTCCACTTT.

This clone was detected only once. CDR3 nucleotide sequence: TGTGCCAGCAGCTTAGTAACAGGGAGTAATGAAAAACTGTTTTTT. It encodes CASSLVTGSNEKLFF. The chain has TRBV6-5 and TRBJ1-4; TRBD1 might be the D (6 bases). This CDR3 comprises 15 residues. V lost 6 bases and J 4 bases, leaving 15 bases between the germline ends. Germline-derived CDR1 and CDR2 are MNHEY and SVGAGI.

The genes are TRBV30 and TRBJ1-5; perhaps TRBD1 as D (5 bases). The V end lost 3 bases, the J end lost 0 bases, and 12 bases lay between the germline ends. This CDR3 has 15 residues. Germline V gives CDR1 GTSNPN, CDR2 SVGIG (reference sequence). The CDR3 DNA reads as TGTGCCTGGAGCGGGGGACCTTATAGCAATCAGCCCCAGCATTTT. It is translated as CAWSGGPYSNQPQHF.

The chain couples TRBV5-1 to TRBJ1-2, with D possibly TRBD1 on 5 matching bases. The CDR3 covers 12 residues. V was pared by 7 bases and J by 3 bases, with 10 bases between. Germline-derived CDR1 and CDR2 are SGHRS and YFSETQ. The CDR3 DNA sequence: TGCGCCAGCGGCAGGGAAGACTATGGCTACACCTTC. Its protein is CASGREDYGYTF. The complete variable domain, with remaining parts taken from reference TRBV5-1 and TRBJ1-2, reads KAGVTQTPRYLIKTRGQQVTLSCSPISGHRSVSWYQQTPGQGLQFLFEYFSETQRNKGNFPGRFSGRQFSNSRSEMNVSTLELGDSALYLCASGREDYGYTFGSGTRLTVV.

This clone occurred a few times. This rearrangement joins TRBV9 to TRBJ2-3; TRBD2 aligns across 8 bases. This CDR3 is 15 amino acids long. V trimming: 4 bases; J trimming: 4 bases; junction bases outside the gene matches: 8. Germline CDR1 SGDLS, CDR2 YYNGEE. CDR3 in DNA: TGTGCCAGCAGCCTTAGGGCTAGCGGGTCAGATACGCAGTATTTT. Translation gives CASSLRASGSDTQYF.

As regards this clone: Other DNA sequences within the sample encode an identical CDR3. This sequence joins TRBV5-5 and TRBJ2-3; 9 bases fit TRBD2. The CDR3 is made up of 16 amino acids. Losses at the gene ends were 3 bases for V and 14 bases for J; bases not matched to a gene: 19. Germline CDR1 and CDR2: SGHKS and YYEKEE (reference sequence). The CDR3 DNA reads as TGTGCCAGCAGCTGGGGCGGGGGGGGGAGGGCCCTCCCTGGGTATTTT. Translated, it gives CASSWGGGGRALPGYF.

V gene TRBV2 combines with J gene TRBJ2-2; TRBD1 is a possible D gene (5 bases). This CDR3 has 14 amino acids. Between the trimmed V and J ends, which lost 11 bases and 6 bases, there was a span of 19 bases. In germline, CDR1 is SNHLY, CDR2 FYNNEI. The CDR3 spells CAGEGQGHSGELFF. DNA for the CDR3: TGTGCCGGGGAAGGCCAAGGACACTCCGGGGAGCTGTTTTTT.

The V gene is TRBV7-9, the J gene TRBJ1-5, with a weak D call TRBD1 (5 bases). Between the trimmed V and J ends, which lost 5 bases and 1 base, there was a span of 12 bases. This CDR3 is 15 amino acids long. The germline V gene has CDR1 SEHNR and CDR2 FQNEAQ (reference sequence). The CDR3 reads CASSRGVESNQPQHF. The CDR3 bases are TGTGCCAGCAGCCGGGGGGTAGAGAGCAATCAGCCCCAGCATTTT. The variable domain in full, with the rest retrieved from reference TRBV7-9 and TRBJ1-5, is DTGVSQNPRHKITKRGQNVTFRCDPISEHNRLYWYRQTLGQGPEFLTYFQNEAQLEKSRLLSDRFSAERPKGSFSTLEIQRTEQGDSAMYLCASSRGVESNQPQHFGDGTRLSIL.

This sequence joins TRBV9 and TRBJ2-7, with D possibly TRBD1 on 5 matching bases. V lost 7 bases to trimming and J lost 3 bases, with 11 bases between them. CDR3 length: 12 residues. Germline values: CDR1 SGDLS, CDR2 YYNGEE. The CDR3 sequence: CASGAGGYEQYF. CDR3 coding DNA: TGTGCCAGCGGGGCTGGTGGCTACGAGCAGTACTTC.

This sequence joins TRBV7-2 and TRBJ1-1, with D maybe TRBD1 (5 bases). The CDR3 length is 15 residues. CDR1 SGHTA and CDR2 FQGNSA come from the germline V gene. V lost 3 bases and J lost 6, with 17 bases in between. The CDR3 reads CASSLGGTLRSEAFF. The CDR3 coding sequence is TGTGCCAGCAGCTTGGGCGGGACCCTTCGCTCTGAAGCTTTCTTT. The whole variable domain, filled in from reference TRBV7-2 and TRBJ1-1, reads GAGVSQSPSNKVTEKGKDVELRCDPISGHTALYWYRQSLGQGLEFLIYFQGNSAPDKSGLPSDRFSAERTGGSVSTLTIQRTQQEDSAVYLCASSLGGTLRSEAFFGQGTRLTVV.

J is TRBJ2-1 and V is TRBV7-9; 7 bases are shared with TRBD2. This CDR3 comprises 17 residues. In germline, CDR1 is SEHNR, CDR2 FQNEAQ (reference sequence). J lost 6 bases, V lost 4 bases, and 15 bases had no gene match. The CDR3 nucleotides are TGTGCCAGCAGCTACGGACCCCTATCCGGGACTACCAATGAGCAGTTCTTC. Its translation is CASSYGPLSGTTNEQFF.

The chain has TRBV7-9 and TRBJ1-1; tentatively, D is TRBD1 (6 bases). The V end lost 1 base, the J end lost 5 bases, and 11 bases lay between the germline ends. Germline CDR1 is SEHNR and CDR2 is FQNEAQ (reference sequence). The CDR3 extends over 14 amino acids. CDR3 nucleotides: TGTGCCAGCAGCTTAGGTGGGGGGGCGACTGAAGCTTTCTTT. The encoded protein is CASSLGGGATEAFF.

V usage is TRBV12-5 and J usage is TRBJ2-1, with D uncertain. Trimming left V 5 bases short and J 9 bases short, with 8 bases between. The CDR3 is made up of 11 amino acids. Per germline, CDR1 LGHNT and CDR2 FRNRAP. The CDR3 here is CASGLSTEQFF. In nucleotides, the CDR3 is TGTGCTAGTGGTCTGAGCACTGAGCAGTTCTTC.

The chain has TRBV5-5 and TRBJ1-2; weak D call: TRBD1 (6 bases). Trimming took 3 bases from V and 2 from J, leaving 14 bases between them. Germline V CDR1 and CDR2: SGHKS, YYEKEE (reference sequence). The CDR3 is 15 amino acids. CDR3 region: CASSSNRTANYGYTF. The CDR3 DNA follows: TGTGCCAGCAGCTCGAACCGGACAGCAAACTATGGCTACACCTTC. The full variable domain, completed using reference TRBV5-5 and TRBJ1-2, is DAGVTQSPTHLIKTRGQQVTLRCSPISGHKSVSWYQQVLGQGPQFIFQYYEKEERGRGNFPDRFSARQFPNYSSELNVNALLLGDSALYLCASSSNRTANYGYTFGSGTRLTVV.

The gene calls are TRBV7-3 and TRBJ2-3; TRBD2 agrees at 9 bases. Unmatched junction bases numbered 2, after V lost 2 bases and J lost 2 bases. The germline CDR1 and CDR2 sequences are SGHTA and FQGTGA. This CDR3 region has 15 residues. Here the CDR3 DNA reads TGTGCCAGCAGCTTAGAGCGGGGGGCCACAGATACGCAGTATTTT. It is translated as CASSLERGATDTQYF. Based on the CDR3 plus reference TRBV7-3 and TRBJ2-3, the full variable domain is GAGVSQTPSNKVTEKGKYVELRCDPISGHTALYWYRQSLGQGPEFLIYFQGTGAADDSGLPNDRFFAVRPEGSVSTLKIQRTERGDSAVYLCASSLERGATDTQYFGPGTRLTVL.

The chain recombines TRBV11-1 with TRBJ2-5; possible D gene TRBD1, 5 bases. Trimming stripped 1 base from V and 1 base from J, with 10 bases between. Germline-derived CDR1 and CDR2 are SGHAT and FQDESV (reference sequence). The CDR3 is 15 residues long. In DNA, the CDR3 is TGTGCCAGCAGCTTAGAGATGACAGTCCAAGAGACCCAGTACTTC. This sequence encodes CASSLEMTVQETQYF.

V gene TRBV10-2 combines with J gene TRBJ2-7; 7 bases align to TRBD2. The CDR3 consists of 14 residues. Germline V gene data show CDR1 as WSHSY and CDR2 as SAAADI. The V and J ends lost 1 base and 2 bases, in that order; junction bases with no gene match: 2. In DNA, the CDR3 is TGCGCCAGCAGTGAGTTTGGGAGGGCCTACGAGCAGTACTTC. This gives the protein CASSEFGRAYEQYF.

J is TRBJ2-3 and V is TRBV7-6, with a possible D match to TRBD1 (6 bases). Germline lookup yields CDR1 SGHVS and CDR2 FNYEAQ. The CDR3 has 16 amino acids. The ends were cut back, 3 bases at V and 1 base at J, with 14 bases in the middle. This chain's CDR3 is CASSFSQGPRTDTQYF. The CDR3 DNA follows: TGTGCCAGCAGCTTTAGCCAGGGGCCGCGCACAGATACGCAGTATTTT.

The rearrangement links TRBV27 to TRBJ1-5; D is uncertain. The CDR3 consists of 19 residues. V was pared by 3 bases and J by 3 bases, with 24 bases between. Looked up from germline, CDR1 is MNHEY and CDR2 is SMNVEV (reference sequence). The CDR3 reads CASSFDSVGCPLINQPQHF. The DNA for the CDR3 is TGTGCCAGCAGTTTTGACTCGGTGGGTTGCCCGTTGATCAATCAGCCCCAGCATTTT.

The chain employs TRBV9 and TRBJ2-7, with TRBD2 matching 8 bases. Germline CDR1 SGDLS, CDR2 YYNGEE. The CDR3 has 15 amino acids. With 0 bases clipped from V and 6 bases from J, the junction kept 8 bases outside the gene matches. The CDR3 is CASSVDGGRRGEQYF. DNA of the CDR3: TGTGCCAGCAGCGTAGATGGCGGGAGGAGGGGCGAGCAGTACTTC.

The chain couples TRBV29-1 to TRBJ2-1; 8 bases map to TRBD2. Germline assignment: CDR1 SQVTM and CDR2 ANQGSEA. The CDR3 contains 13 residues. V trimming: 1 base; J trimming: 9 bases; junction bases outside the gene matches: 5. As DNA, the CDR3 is TGCAGCGTTGAAGCGGGAGGGCCTGGTGAGCAGTTCTTC. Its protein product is CSVEAGGPGEQFF.